A selection of T cell receptor beta chains follows, all from one sample in a study of blood T cells in healthy people across ages. In TCRdb, the 5' RACE reads were re-called with MiXCR into one record per CDR3 protein. The sample comprises 1.5 million or so distinct CDR3 sequences, approximately 43% of which are singletons, and approximately 4% rests with the top ten. What was sequenced was blood. These TCRs come from a woman aged 18-29 years in good health. Both conserved end residues are part of each CDR3. A D gene is named only where the DNA matches it firmly. Size tells how often a clone was seen (once, few, many) or the class of an expanded clone, and some rows leave it out.

-	TRBV24-1	TRBJ1-2	-	TGTGCCACCAGTGATTCAGCATCTTACTACACCTTC	CATSDSASYYTF
-	TRBV4-3	TRBJ2-1	-	TGCGCCAGCAGCCAAGGTTTAAGCGCCTCCTACAATGAGCAGTTCTTC	CASSQGLSASYNEQFF
-	TRBV11-2	TRBJ2-5	few	TGTGCCAGCAGCTTTGGAACGATTGAGACCCAGTACTTC	CASSFGTIETQYF
-	TRBV20-1	TRBJ1-6	-	TGCAGTGCCAGGCGGGGGCACCTCCACTTT	CSARRGHLHF
TRBD1	TRBV6-1	TRBJ2-5	few	TGTGCCACCGTCGTCGGGACAGGGGCTTACGATGAGCAGTACTTC	CATVVGTGAYDEQYF
-	TRBV6-5	TRBJ1-1	-	TGTGCCAGCAGTTATTTGGCGGTGATGAACACTGAAGCTTTCTTT	CASSYLAVMNTEAFF
-	TRBV10-3	TRBJ1-2	once	TGTGCCATCAGCAATCGAATGGATGGCTACACCTTC	CAISNRMDGYTF
-	TRBV20-1	TRBJ2-7	few	TGCAGTGCTAGAGATGGGACGATCTACAATGAGCAGTACTTC	CSARDGTIYNEQYF
-	TRBV4-2	TRBJ1-2	-	TGTGCCAGCAGCTCCCCTCTCGGCAGAGCTAACTATGGCTACACCTTC	CASSSPLGRANYGYTF
-	TRBV5-1	TRBJ2-7	-	TGCGCCAGCAGCTTGGCCGTCGGGCATTCGGCCTACGAGCAGTACTTC	CASSLAVGHSAYEQYF
TRBD2	TRBV4-2	TRBJ2-3	-	TGTGCCAGCAGCCAAGGTAAATCGGCGGGAGGGTACACAGATACGCAGTATTTT	CASSQGKSAGGYTDTQYF
TRBD2	TRBV20-1	TRBJ2-7	-	TGCAGTGCTAGACCGATAGCGGGTCTGGCCTACGAGCAGTACTTC	CSARPIAGLAYEQYF
-	TRBV29-1	TRBJ2-3	few	TGCAGCGTCGATGTATCAGATACGCAGTATTTT	CSVDVSDTQYF
TRBD1	TRBV7-6	TRBJ1-2	many	TGTGCCAGCAGCCAAGGACAGGGGGGAGGCTACACCTTC	CASSQGQGGGYTF
-	TRBV29-1	TRBJ1-2	few	TGCAGCAACCGGGACCCCGGAGGCGATGGCTACACCTTC	CSNRDPGGDGYTF
-	TRBV9	TRBJ2-7	few	TGTGCCAGCAGCGTCTCGGGGGCCCAAAGCTACGAGCAGTACTTC	CASSVSGAQSYEQYF
-	TRBV7-9	TRBJ2-2	once	TGTGCCAGCAGCTTTGTCCCCACCGGCAGATCTAACACCGGGGAGCTGTTTTTT	CASSFVPTGRSNTGELFF
-	TRBV29-1	TRBJ1-1	-	TGCAGCGTTGCGACAGTGAACACTGAAGCTTTCTTT	CSVATVNTEAFF
-	TRBV25-1	TRBJ2-3	-	TGTGCCAGCAGTGATTCAGAGACGCAGTATTTT	CASSDSETQYF
-	TRBV7-8	TRBJ1-1	-	TGTGCCAGCAGCTTAGGGGTTGGGGACACTGAAGCTTTCTTT	CASSLGVGDTEAFF
TRBD2	TRBV6-5	TRBJ2-3	-	TGTGCCAGCAGTTACTTTTCGACTAGCGTCCCCTGGAGCACAGATACGCAGTATTTT	CASSYFSTSVPWSTDTQYF
-	TRBV7-3	TRBJ2-3	-	TGTGCCAGCAGCTCGCTTTCCCCAGATACGCAGTATTTT	CASSSLSPDTQYF
-	TRBV7-9	TRBJ2-2	-	TGTGCCAGCAGCCACCCGGAGAACACCGGGGAGCTGTTTTTT	CASSHPENTGELFF
-	TRBV7-2	TRBJ1-2	-	TGTGCCAGCAGCTTACCCAGGGGCCTTCGGTTGGATGGCTACACCTTC	CASSLPRGLRLDGYTF
TRBD1	TRBV2	TRBJ2-7	once	TGTGCCAGCGGAATTACGGGACAGAGCTCCTACGAGCAGTACTTC	CASGITGQSSYEQYF
TRBD2	TRBV7-9	TRBJ2-5	-	TGTGCCAGCAGCTTCGGACTAGCGGCGCAAGAGACCCAGTACTTC	CASSFGLAAQETQYF
-	TRBV11-2	TRBJ2-2	-	TGTGCCAGCACCACAGGGCGAGTAACCGGGGAGCTGTTTTTT	CASTTGRVTGELFF
-	TRBV25-1	TRBJ2-1	few	TGTGCCAGCAGTGAACAGGCGGGGACTCCCTACAATGAGCAGTTCTTC	CASSEQAGTPYNEQFF
-	TRBV9	TRBJ2-5	few	TGTGCCAGCAGCGTAGATGGAACCCAAGAGACCCAGTACTTC	CASSVDGTQETQYF
TRBD2	TRBV29-1	TRBJ2-7	-	TGCAGCGTTGAAGCCGGGACTAGCGGGATCTACGAGCAGTACTTC	CSVEAGTSGIYEQYF
-	TRBV7-2	TRBJ2-7	few	TGTGCCAGCAGTTTGATGGGGGGCGAGCAGTACTTC	CASSLMGGEQYF
-	TRBV5-1	TRBJ2-3	-	TGCGCCAGCAGCTTGGCCACGGCGGTACCTAGCACAGATACGCAGTATTTT	CASSLATAVPSTDTQYF
-	TRBV5-5	TRBJ2-1	-	TGTGCCTGCAGCTACAAGCTAAAGGGCTCCTACAATGAGCAGTTCTTC	CACSYKLKGSYNEQFF
-	TRBV27	TRBJ2-7	-	TGTGCCAGCAGTTATCAAGGGGACACCTACGAGCAGTACTTC	CASSYQGDTYEQYF
TRBD1	TRBV5-1	TRBJ1-5	few	TGCGCCAGCAGCGCGGGACAGGGAAGCAATCAGCCCCAGCATTTT	CASSAGQGSNQPQHF
-	TRBV20-1	TRBJ2-7	few	TGCAGTGCAAACTATAGGAGCTCCTACAATGAGCAGTACTTC	CSANYRSSYNEQYF
-	TRBV20-1	TRBJ1-2	many	TGCAGTGCTAGAGTGGGGTCCTATGGCTACACCTTC	CSARVGSYGYTF
-	TRBV7-2	TRBJ1-1	-	TGTGCCAGCAGCTTAGGAGGGTTGGGGGGACAAGCTTTCTTT	CASSLGGLGGQAFF
-	TRBV9	TRBJ2-7	-	TGTGCCAACAGCCCACAGGTTAACTCCTACGAGCAGTACTTC	CANSPQVNSYEQYF
-	TRBV29-1	TRBJ2-1	-	TGCAGCGTTATCCCGGCAGGGGATCGGAGAGGTGAGCAGTTCTTC	CSVIPAGDRRGEQFF
-	TRBV7-2	TRBJ2-1	many	TGCGCCAGCAGCTTGGTTTTAGATGAGCAGTTCTTC	CASSLVLDEQFF
TRBD1	TRBV12-3/TRBV12-4	TRBJ2-7	few	TGTGCCAGCAGCCCCGGACAGGAGTCCTACGAGCAGTACTTC	CASSPGQESYEQYF
-	TRBV20-1	TRBJ2-1	-	TGCAGTGCTAGAAAATCCGGGACATGGGATGAGCAGTTCTTC	CSARKSGTWDEQFF
-	TRBV4-3	TRBJ2-2	-	TGCGCCAGCAGCACCTTAAAGACCGGGGAGCTGTTTTTT	CASSTLKTGELFF
-	TRBV7-9	TRBJ2-2	-	TGTGCCAGCAGCTCCGCTCTTAGTTTTGGCTATAACACCAGGGAGCTGTTTTTT	CASSSALSFGYNTRELFF
-	TRBV12-3/TRBV12-4	TRBJ2-7	many	TGTGCCAGCAGTTCAGGGCCCTACGAGCAGTACTTC	CASSSGPYEQYF
-	TRBV6-2/TRBV6-3	TRBJ2-6	-	TGTGCCAGCAGTTACGGTTCTATTAGCTCTGGGGCCAACGTCCTGACTTTC	CASSYGSISSGANVLTF
-	TRBV28	TRBJ1-5	few	TGTGCCAGCAGTCTGTTGAGAGGCGGGAATCAGCCCCAGCATTTT	CASSLLRGGNQPQHF
TRBD1	TRBV30	TRBJ1-1	-	TGTGCCTGGAGGATGACAGGGGGCACTGAAGCTTTCTTT	CAWRMTGGTEAFF
TRBD1	TRBV15	TRBJ2-1	-	TGTGCCGCCAGCAGAGATGAGGCCGGGACAGGGTATTACAATGAGCAGTTCTTC	CAASRDEAGTGYYNEQFF